The 11 T cell receptor beta chains below all came from one sample that was sequenced in a study of T cell responses to AZD1222 COVID-19 vaccine. The repertoire was sequenced with immunoSEQ multiplex PCR; TCRdb's copy has only in-frame clones and lacks some. The sample has fewer than 150,000 clones; about 85% are singletons. The source material was peripheral blood, sampled on day 0 of AZD1222 vaccination. These TCRs come from an adult in good health.

V usage is TRBV3-1 (or the pseudogene TRBV3-2) and J usage is TRBJ2-7, with D hard to call. The germline gives CDR1 LGHDT, CDR2 YNNKEL (reference sequence). CDR3 length equals 12 residues. V was cut by 4 bases and J by 0 bases, with 4 bases left in between. The CDR3 DNA reads TGTGCCAGCAGCCCTAGCTCCTACGAGCAGTACTTC. Residues: CASSPSSYEQYF.

V and J are TRBV6-5 and TRBJ1-1, with no clear D. CDR1 MNHEY and CDR2 SVGAGI come from the germline V gene. The V and J ends lost 0 bases and 0 bases respectively, with 11 bases between them. The CDR3 covers 16 residues. CDR3 DNA sequence: TGTGCCAGCAGTTACTCGTTATCCGGAATGAACACTGAAGCTTTCTTT. This translates into CASSYSLSGMNTEAFF.

This chain uses TRBV27 with TRBJ2-5; 8 nucleotides agree with TRBD2. The CDR3 has 15 residues. Germline V gene lookup returns CDR1 MNHEY and CDR2 SMNVEV (reference sequence). Trimming removed 8 bases from V and 6 bases from J; junction bases left unmatched: 14. CDR3 loop: CASRQGLDFRKTQYF. DNA for the CDR3: TGTGCCAGCCGGCAGGGACTAGACTTTAGAAAGACCCAGTACTTC.

V is TRBV4-3 and J is TRBJ1-1, with a tentative D call TRBD1 (6 bases). Germline V CDR1 and CDR2: LGHNA, YSLEER. The V end lost 4 bases, the J end lost 7 bases, and 19 bases lay between the germline ends. There are 15 residues in the CDR3. The CDR3 nucleotides are TGCGCCAGCAGCCTTGTCAGGGGCGCGCACGGTGAAGCTTTCTTT. It codes for CASSLVRGAHGEAFF.

The chain couples TRBV7-6 to TRBJ2-2, with D tentatively TRBD2 (7 bases). In germline, CDR1 is SGHVS, CDR2 FNYEAQ. This CDR3 has 17 amino acids. Deletions cut 5 bases from V and 0 bases from J, with 16 bases between. The CDR3 bases are TGTGCCAGCAGCCCATCCAGGGGAGGGACGAACACCGGGGAGCTGTTTTTT. The encoded protein is CASSPSRGGTNTGELFF.

The V gene is TRBV5-1, the J gene TRBJ2-3; possibly TRBD1 for D (5 bases). The germline V gene has CDR1 SGHRS and CDR2 YFSETQ. Trimming removed 0 bases from V and 3 bases from J, with 5 bases in between. The CDR3 spans 13 residues. The CDR3 here is CASSLAGTDTQYF. In DNA, the CDR3 is TGCGCCAGCAGCTTGGCAGGGACAGATACGCAGTATTTT.

As DNA, the CDR3 is TGTGCCAGCAGCGTAGGGGCTAGCGGGGGAAGCACAGATACGCAGTATTTT. Protein product: CASSVGASGGSTDTQYF. V usage is TRBV9 and J usage is TRBJ2-3; 10 positions match TRBD2. The CDR3 is 17 amino acids. Unmatched junction bases numbered 4, after V lost 0 bases and J lost 0 bases. Germline-derived CDR1 and CDR2 are SGDLS and YYNGEE.

The gene calls are TRBV19 and TRBJ2-3, with D tentatively TRBD2 (5 bases). V was pared by 5 bases and J by 9 bases, with 12 bases between. Germline CDR1 is LNHDA and CDR2 is SQIVND (reference sequence). The CDR3 is 12 residues long. The CDR3 DNA follows: TGTGCCAGTAGTTCAGTCGGCGGGACGCAGTATTTT. It translates to CASSSVGGTQYF.

This chain connects TRBV19 to TRBJ2-2; D ambiguous. This CDR3 has 17 amino acids. Germline V lookup: CDR1 LNHDA, CDR2 SQIVND (reference sequence). Trimming took 1 base from V and 2 from J, leaving 14 bases between them. CDR3 sequence: CASSIAGPPPNTGELFF. In DNA, the CDR3 is TGTGCCAGTAGTATAGCCGGGCCCCCACCCAACACCGGGGAGCTGTTTTTT.

The rearrangement uses TRBV21-1 and TRBJ2-2. TRBV21-1 is a pseudogene locus. The CDR3 is made up of 16 amino acids. CDR3 protein: CASSKGGRESTGELFF. For the CDR3, the DNA is TGTGCCAGCAGCAAGGGGGGCAGGGAGAGCACCGGGGAGCTGTTTTTT.

This chain joins TRBV19 and TRBJ1-6, with 9 bases fitting TRBD1. V was pared by 5 bases and J by 8 bases, with 10 bases of the junction left unmatched. Germline V gene data show CDR1 as LNHDA and CDR2 as SQIVND (reference sequence). The CDR3 covers 16 residues. The CDR3 DNA reads as TGTGCCAGTAGTCCAATTCCGGGACAGGGACATTCACCCCTCCACTTT. This gives the protein CASSPIPGQGHSPLHF.